This T cell receptor (beta chain) is drawn from a study of blood T cell repertoires in COVID-19 (dated by TCRdb to 2020 to 2021). For the wider study: Collaborator samples came from the United States, Italy and Spain and covered acute and convalescent phases of COVID-19. The material from the prospective study consisted of cDNA or gDNA derived from T cells, B-cell-depleted T cells, or PBMCs. The dataset comprised deeply sampled blood TCRbeta repertoires from subjects exposed to, actively infected with, or recovered from COVID-19. The repertoires were released in a freely available public database intended as a resource for research on the immune response to SARS-CoV-2. Samples came from the ongoing ImmuneRACE study (first 160 participants) plus 1,254 subjects from 6 global collaborators. The sample metadata nearly always contained a de-identified subject ID, COVID-19 status, age in years and sex. Where available, HLA class I and class II types were taken from metadata supplied by the sample provider and were not determined by assay-based typing. Here is what the overall study found, with its caveats: The quantity of clinical and demographic metadata differed by source and by participant and was supplied without curation.

Participants in the prospective study were enrolled through a virtual design, were aged about 18 to 89 years, and lived in 24 United States geographic areas. To assign participants to cohorts, the prospective study relied on clinical history that participants themselves reported in a screening survey and a study questionnaire. For ImmuneRACE Cohort 3, a participant was defined as recovered based on two consecutive negative NP/OP PCR tests, clearance by a healthcare professional, or resolution of symptoms. In the prospective study, whole blood, serum and a nasopharyngeal or oropharyngeal swab were collected from each participant by mobile phlebotomists. Prospective study participants could optionally give additional blood draws and questionnaires over an approximately 2-month period. Before DNA extraction, blood samples from the prospective study were shipped at room temperature or frozen. TCRbeta CDR3 regions were amplified from genomic DNA using the immunoSEQ Assay, a bias-controlled multiplex PCR. Turning to the authors' computational methods: The number of nucleated cells in each sample was estimated by amplification of reference gene primers within the assay. Sequence reads were collapsed and filtered to measure the absolute abundance of every unique TCRbeta CDR3 rearrangement. Productive Simpson clonality was computed per sample as the square root of Simpson's diversity index over productive rearrangements. The immuneACCESS repertoire file appears here via TCRdb, limited to in-frame rearrangements. These files lack a portion of the clones; in checked studies, under half of the deficit traces to unresolved V genes, and the cause of the others is not known. The V and J calls and clone size are taken from that table; D and trimming were inferred from the DNA. This sample has about 160,000 clones in its table, and over 75% of those were observed once. Around 6.5% of the sample lies in the top ten.

From its cysteine to its phenylalanine, the CDR3 spans 15 amino acids. CDR3 DNA only is kept here, 45 bases in frame from base 1. The germline V end is reduced by 4 bases and the J end by 6 bases; junction bases left unmatched: 10. Via the germline V gene, CDR1 is SGHDT and CDR2 YYEEEE. A remark on this clone: It has no known antigen specificity. Base qualities are not at hand, and no much larger clone is one base apart.

The chain links TRBV5-6 with TRBJ1-2; TRBD1 matches 9 bases in the middle. The sample consisted of PBMCs or T cells enriched from blood (not recorded which). This receptor was taken from a woman aged 50 to 65 who had recovered from COVID-19. CDR3 loop: CASSPGTGRYHGYTF. DNA sequence: TGTGCCAGCAGCCCAGGGACAGGGAGGTACCATGGCTACACCTTC.